A selection of T cell receptor beta chains follows, all from one sample in a study of T cell responses to AZD1222 COVID-19 vaccine. Profiling relied on immunoSEQ multiplex PCR, and the TCRdb table lists in-frame clones only, not all of them. The sample holds 100,000 to 150,000 clones, about nine tenths seen once. The source was peripheral blood, collected 28 days after the second AZD1222 dose. The receptor set was obtained from an adult who received the AZD1222 COVID-19 vaccine. Both conserved end residues are part of each CDR3. The D gene is left open where the match is weak. A clone size is listed for some rows: how often the clone was seen (once, few, many), or a class if it is expanded.

d_gene: TRBD1; abundance: NA; v_gene: TRBV19; j_gene: TRBJ1-4; CDR3nt: TGTGCCAGTAGTATTCGGACAGGGGAAAGAGAAAAACTGTTTTTT; CDR3aa: CASSIRTGEREKLFF
d_gene: NA; abundance: NA; v_gene: TRBV9; j_gene: TRBJ2-2; CDR3nt: TGTGCCAGCAGCCCACAGGATAACACCGGGGAGCTGTTTTTT; CDR3aa: CASSPQDNTGELFF
d_gene: NA; abundance: NA; v_gene: TRBV27; j_gene: TRBJ1-1; CDR3nt: TGTGCCAGCAATTACCGCGGGGGGCGGGCTGAAGCTTTCTTT; CDR3aa: CASNYRGGRAEAFF
d_gene: NA; abundance: NA; v_gene: TRBV12-5; j_gene: TRBJ2-5; CDR3nt: TGTGCTAGTGGTTCGGGCGAACGAGGGGTCCAAGAGACCCAGTACTTC; CDR3aa: CASGSGERGVQETQYF
d_gene: NA; abundance: once; v_gene: TRBV27; j_gene: TRBJ2-5; CDR3nt: TGTGCCAGCAGTTTAAGTTGGGTAATGGAGACCCAGTACTTC; CDR3aa: CASSLSWVMETQYF
d_gene: NA; abundance: NA; v_gene: TRBV5-4; j_gene: TRBJ2-5; CDR3nt: TGTGCCAGCAGCTTGGACGGGGAGACCCAGTACTTC; CDR3aa: CASSLDGETQYF
d_gene: NA; abundance: NA; v_gene: TRBV19; j_gene: TRBJ1-2; CDR3nt: TGTGCCAGTAGTGGTCTTCCTACTGGAGGCTACACCTTC; CDR3aa: CASSGLPTGGYTF
d_gene: TRBD1; abundance: NA; v_gene: TRBV19; j_gene: TRBJ2-2; CDR3nt: TGTGCCAGTGGACTCCAGGGGGCGAACACCGGGGAGCTGTTTTTT; CDR3aa: CASGLQGANTGELFF
d_gene: TRBD1; abundance: NA; v_gene: TRBV5-1; j_gene: TRBJ1-1; CDR3nt: TGCGCCAGCAGCTTGGATGACAGGGTGAACACTGAAGCTTTCTTT; CDR3aa: CASSLDDRVNTEAFF
d_gene: TRBD2; abundance: NA; v_gene: TRBV9; j_gene: TRBJ2-1; CDR3nt: TGTGCCAGCAGCGCCCCTCCGCGGGGGACTTACAATGAGCAGTTCTTC; CDR3aa: CASSAPPRGTYNEQFF
d_gene: NA; abundance: NA; v_gene: TRBV29-1; j_gene: TRBJ2-7; CDR3nt: TGCAGCGTTCTTCGGGGCGGGGCCGACGAGCAGTACTTC; CDR3aa: CSVLRGGADEQYF
d_gene: NA; abundance: NA; v_gene: TRBV9; j_gene: TRBJ1-2; CDR3nt: TGTGCCAGCAGCGACGCCAGGGCAAACTATGGCTACACCTTC; CDR3aa: CASSDARANYGYTF
d_gene: TRBD1; abundance: NA; v_gene: TRBV25-1; j_gene: TRBJ1-5; CDR3nt: TGTGCCAGCAGTGGGGGACAGGAGAGCAATCAGCCCCAGCATTTT; CDR3aa: CASSGGQESNQPQHF
d_gene: NA; abundance: NA; v_gene: TRBV21-1; j_gene: TRBJ2-1; CDR3nt: TGTGCCAGCTGGATCCCGGGACTAGCCTACAATGAGCAGTTCTTC; CDR3aa: CASWIPGLAYNEQFF
d_gene: NA; abundance: NA; v_gene: TRBV19; j_gene: TRBJ1-5; CDR3nt: TGTGCCAGTAGTATAGGAACGGGTAGCAATCAGCCCCAGCATTTT; CDR3aa: CASSIGTGSNQPQHF
d_gene: TRBD2; abundance: NA; v_gene: TRBV7-7; j_gene: TRBJ2-1; CDR3nt: TGTGCCAGCAGCTTAGCGGAGCGGGGTGAGCAGTTCTTC; CDR3aa: CASSLAERGEQFF
d_gene: TRBD1; abundance: NA; v_gene: TRBV7-3; j_gene: TRBJ2-3; CDR3nt: TGTGCCAGCAGGAAACAAGGACAGGGGGCTTGGGATACGCAGTATTTT; CDR3aa: CASRKQGQGAWDTQYF
d_gene: TRBD2; abundance: NA; v_gene: TRBV4-1; j_gene: TRBJ2-7; CDR3nt: TGCGCCAGCAGCCATAGCGGGAGTAACTACGAGCAGTACTTC; CDR3aa: CASSHSGSNYEQYF
d_gene: TRBD1; abundance: NA; v_gene: TRBV7-9; j_gene: TRBJ2-6; CDR3nt: TGTGCCTTTCGACAGGGGGCTGGGGCCAACGTCCTGACTTTC; CDR3aa: CAFRQGAGANVLTF
d_gene: NA; abundance: NA; v_gene: TRBV6-4; j_gene: TRBJ2-2; CDR3nt: TGTGCCAGCAGTGATAGCCCCCGTGTCAGGTTCGTCGGGGAGCTGTTTTTT; CDR3aa: CASSDSPRVRFVGELFF
d_gene: NA; abundance: once; v_gene: TRBV7-2; j_gene: TRBJ2-7; CDR3nt: TGTGCCAGCAGGGACACTCCGGGCTACGAGCAGTACTTC; CDR3aa: CASRDTPGYEQYF
d_gene: NA; abundance: NA; v_gene: TRBV3-1/TRBV3-2; j_gene: TRBJ2-3; CDR3nt: TGTGCCAGCACCTCAGAGGTGGGGACCCCGCCAGATACGCAGTATTTT; CDR3aa: CASTSEVGTPPDTQYF
d_gene: NA; abundance: NA; v_gene: TRBV2; j_gene: TRBJ1-5; CDR3nt: TGTGCCAGCAGTGAAGGGGCAGGGGTTCCGCAGGCGGTGGGTCAGCCCCAGCATTTT; CDR3aa: CASSEGAGVPQAVGQPQHF
d_gene: TRBD1; abundance: NA; v_gene: TRBV6-2/TRBV6-3; j_gene: TRBJ2-5; CDR3nt: TGTGCCAGCAGTTACACCCGACAGGGACCTTACTTC; CDR3aa: CASSYTRQGPYF
d_gene: TRBD1; abundance: NA; v_gene: TRBV5-6; j_gene: TRBJ2-3; CDR3nt: TGTGCCAGCAGCTTGGAAAGGGGGCAGGGGGCTTTGACAGATACGCAGTATTTT; CDR3aa: CASSLERGQGALTDTQYF
d_gene: TRBD1; abundance: NA; v_gene: TRBV27; j_gene: TRBJ1-2; CDR3nt: TGTGCCAGCAGCGGGACAGGGGCCGGCTACACCTTC; CDR3aa: CASSGTGAGYTF
d_gene: NA; abundance: NA; v_gene: TRBV3-1/TRBV3-2; j_gene: TRBJ2-7; CDR3nt: TGTGCCAGCAGCCCGACGGGCAACCCCTACGAGCAGTACTTC; CDR3aa: CASSPTGNPYEQYF
d_gene: NA; abundance: NA; v_gene: TRBV7-9; j_gene: TRBJ1-4; CDR3nt: TGTGCCAGCAGCTTAAATCCCCCGGGTACTAATGAAAAACTGTTTTTT; CDR3aa: CASSLNPPGTNEKLFF
d_gene: NA; abundance: NA; v_gene: TRBV6-4; j_gene: TRBJ1-1; CDR3nt: TGTGCCAGCAGTGACTCGTTTGGGGGGTCCACTGAAGCTTTCTTT; CDR3aa: CASSDSFGGSTEAFF
d_gene: NA; abundance: NA; v_gene: TRBV6-1; j_gene: TRBJ2-2; CDR3nt: TGTGCCAGCAGTGAGAGGTACAAGAACACCGGGGAGCTGTTTTTT; CDR3aa: CASSERYKNTGELFF
d_gene: NA; abundance: NA; v_gene: TRBV11-3; j_gene: TRBJ2-3; CDR3nt: TGTGCCAGCCGGGATGGGGCCACAGATACGCAGTATTTT; CDR3aa: CASRDGATDTQYF
d_gene: TRBD1; abundance: NA; v_gene: TRBV6-5; j_gene: TRBJ1-1; CDR3nt: TGTGCCAGCAGTAAACAGGGGGAGGGTGAAGCTTTCTTT; CDR3aa: CASSKQGEGEAFF
d_gene: NA; abundance: NA; v_gene: TRBV10-3; j_gene: TRBJ1-1; CDR3nt: TGTGCCATCAGGGGTACAGAAAACACTGAAGCTTTCTTT; CDR3aa: CAIRGTENTEAFF
d_gene: TRBD1; abundance: NA; v_gene: TRBV5-1; j_gene: TRBJ2-2; CDR3nt: TGCGCCAGCAGCTGGATCCGGACAGGGGGAACCGGGGAGCTGTTTTTT; CDR3aa: CASSWIRTGGTGELFF
d_gene: NA; abundance: NA; v_gene: TRBV4-2; j_gene: TRBJ1-3; CDR3nt: TGTGCCAGCAGCCAAGATTGGGGGGGGCCTAACGGAAACACCATATATTTT; CDR3aa: CASSQDWGGPNGNTIYF
d_gene: TRBD2; abundance: NA; v_gene: TRBV7-2; j_gene: TRBJ2-1; CDR3nt: TGTGCCAGCAGCTTTGGGACTAGCGGCAATGAGCAGTTCTTC; CDR3aa: CASSFGTSGNEQFF
d_gene: NA; abundance: NA; v_gene: TRBV5-6; j_gene: TRBJ2-5; CDR3nt: TGTGCCAGCAGCATGTGGGGGGAGGTAGAGACCCAGTACTTC; CDR3aa: CASSMWGEVETQYF
d_gene: TRBD2; abundance: NA; v_gene: TRBV11-2; j_gene: TRBJ2-5; CDR3nt: TGTGCCAGCAGCGCAATTAGCGGGAGTCAAGAGACCCAGTACTTC; CDR3aa: CASSAISGSQETQYF
d_gene: TRBD2; abundance: NA; v_gene: TRBV7-6; j_gene: TRBJ2-1; CDR3nt: TGTGCCAGCAACAAAGAGGGGGGATATACTAGCGGTTCCTACAATGAGCAGTTCTTC; CDR3aa: CASNKEGGYTSGSYNEQFF
d_gene: NA; abundance: NA; v_gene: TRBV7-2; j_gene: TRBJ2-7; CDR3nt: TGTGCCAGCAGCTTAGATGGAATGGGGAACTACGAGCAGTACTTC; CDR3aa: CASSLDGMGNYEQYF
d_gene: NA; abundance: NA; v_gene: TRBV7-8; j_gene: TRBJ1-3; CDR3nt: TGTGCCAGCAGCTTAGGTAGCGGGGGTGGAAACACCATATATTTT; CDR3aa: CASSLGSGGGNTIYF
d_gene: NA; abundance: NA; v_gene: TRBV28; j_gene: TRBJ1-1; CDR3nt: TGTGCCAGCAGTTCCCCCGGAGGCGGGGATAGGACTGAAGCTTTCTTT; CDR3aa: CASSSPGGGDRTEAFF
d_gene: TRBD1; abundance: NA; v_gene: TRBV7-2; j_gene: TRBJ2-7; CDR3nt: TGTGCCAGCAGCTTAAACAGGGGGTCCTACGAGCAGTACTTC; CDR3aa: CASSLNRGSYEQYF
d_gene: NA; abundance: NA; v_gene: TRBV5-1; j_gene: TRBJ1-5; CDR3nt: TGCGCCAGCAGACCCGATCACAGGGGCAATCAGCCCCAGCATTTT; CDR3aa: CASRPDHRGNQPQHF
d_gene: TRBD1; abundance: NA; v_gene: TRBV15; j_gene: TRBJ2-1; CDR3nt: TGTGCCACCAGCAGAGCCGGGACAGGGAGGAATGAGCAGTTCTTC; CDR3aa: CATSRAGTGRNEQFF
d_gene: NA; abundance: once; v_gene: TRBV19; j_gene: TRBJ1-2; CDR3nt: TGTGCCAGTAGTATAGGAGGGGCTGGTGGCTACACCTTC; CDR3aa: CASSIGGAGGYTF
d_gene: TRBD2; abundance: NA; v_gene: TRBV11-2; j_gene: TRBJ2-3; CDR3nt: TGTGCCAGCAGCTTAGTGGGCGGGGGAAGCACAGATACGCAGTATTTT; CDR3aa: CASSLVGGGSTDTQYF
d_gene: TRBD1; abundance: NA; v_gene: TRBV27; j_gene: TRBJ2-1; CDR3nt: TGTGCCAGCAGTCCCAACCGCGGACAGGCTCGGGCTGAGCAGTTCTTC; CDR3aa: CASSPNRGQARAEQFF
d_gene: NA; abundance: NA; v_gene: TRBV11-2; j_gene: TRBJ1-2; CDR3nt: TGTGCCAGCAGCTTAGAGGGTGACTATGGCTACACCTTC; CDR3aa: CASSLEGDYGYTF
d_gene: TRBD1; abundance: once; v_gene: TRBV6-5; j_gene: TRBJ2-7; CDR3nt: TGTGCCAGCAGTTATGGGACAGGCAACTCCTACGAGCAGTACTTC; CDR3aa: CASSYGTGNSYEQYF
d_gene: NA; abundance: NA; v_gene: TRBV7-2; j_gene: TRBJ1-6; CDR3nt: TGTGCCAGCAGCTTAGAACCCTATAATTCACCCCTCCACTTT; CDR3aa: CASSLEPYNSPLHF
d_gene: TRBD2; abundance: once; v_gene: TRBV6-5; j_gene: TRBJ2-7; CDR3nt: TGTGCCAGCAGTCCCGGGACTAGCGCGACCTACGAGCAGTACTTC; CDR3aa: CASSPGTSATYEQYF
d_gene: NA; abundance: NA; v_gene: TRBV12-5; j_gene: TRBJ2-1; CDR3nt: TGTGCTAGTGGCTCTTGTCGGAAATACGTGTACGGTGAGCAGTTCTTC; CDR3aa: CASGSCRKYVYGEQFF
d_gene: TRBD1; abundance: NA; v_gene: TRBV5-1; j_gene: TRBJ1-1; CDR3nt: TGCGCCAGCAGCGCAACAGGGGCAGTTGAAGCTTTCTTT; CDR3aa: CASSATGAVEAFF